The following is a T cell receptor beta chain sequence with its context. Its antigen specificity is not known. No base-level quality is on record; no much larger clone is a single base apart. The donors were about 40 Caucasian individuals from Russia, aged roughly 6 to 100 years, who were systemically healthy. Each donor gave about 9.8 milliliters of peripheral blood, drawn into EDTA-treated Vacutainer tubes. Ficoll-Paque density-gradient centrifugation was used to isolate PBMCs, with at least 7 million obtained per sample. Trizol reagent was used to extract total RNA from the PBMCs, yielding at least 5.5 micrograms per sample. Naive CD45RAhigh/CD27high T cell percentages were measured by flow cytometry on a PBMC aliquot from every donor. These data belong to a study of blood T cells in healthy people across ages (dated by TCRdb to the mid-2010s). A note on the overall study: In model experiments, template switching captured roughly one uniquely barcoded TCR beta cDNA molecule for every two T cells. Using deep sequencing normalized with unique cDNA molecular identifiers, the study measured how TCR beta repertoire diversity changes with age. Donors were grouped into four age groups: young (average 16 years), middle-aged (approximately 41), aged (around 56) and long-lived (around 80). To avoid experimental bias, donors of different ages were spread randomly across the sequencing lanes. Using the same blood draw, the study looked at two additional independent replicas of 1 million unique cDNA reads for two donors, one aged 18 to 30 and the other aged 80 or older. Summary of the overall study and its limitations: As age increased, observed TCR beta diversity per million T cells dropped in a roughly linear way, and a significant reduction was already evident by age roughly 36. Compared with the aged group, the long-lived group had more naive CD4+ T cells, fewer expanded clones and increased TCR diversity, a pattern suggesting age selection. There was a strong correlation between observed TCR beta diversity and the percentage of naive T cells measured by flow cytometry. Because the CMV infection status of the donors was unknown, age-related changes in expanded clonotypes may potentially have been confounded. Because profiling used bulk unsorted PBMCs, naive and antigen-experienced compartments could not be compared conclusively. Estimates of total diversity from one million sequenced T cells were regarded as lower bounds and underestimates.

The cysteine opens and the phenylalanine closes a CDR3 of 14 amino acids. The only DNA kept is the CDR3, 42 bases in frame from the first base. The junction carries 18 bases between V and J, which are trimmed by 5 bases and 7 bases respectively. To prepare the library, 5' RACE was applied. Sequencing took place on an Illumina HiSeq 2500. A second PCR of about 7 to 12 cycles was run with a J-beta primer mix and a sample-barcoded 5' primer. A unique molecular identifier was introduced onto each TCR beta cDNA molecule by a template-switch 5' adaptor carrying 12 random nucleotides. Each sample yielded at least 2.5 million CDR3-containing paired-end reads. All of the RNA was converted into first-strand cDNA using the Mint cDNA synthesis kit, with a TRBC-specific oligonucleotide serving as the primer. After uracil-DNA glycosylase treatment, a first 18-cycle PCR used universal primers M1SS and BC2_uni_R on all cDNA. The authors processed their data as follows. For normalization, 1 million high-quality reads, each with a distinct molecular identifier, were randomly selected from each sample. Instead of being binned into consensus sequences, reads with shared molecular identifiers were discarded. MiTCR, with a Q25 quality threshold and the strictest error-elimination algorithm, was used for CDR3 identification, clonotype clustering and error correction. A nonparametric unseen species model with Euler transformation was used to estimate a lower bound on total TCR beta diversity. The public reads were quality trimmed at Q25 with fastp and then assembled into clones with MiXCR by TCRdb, keeping productive beta chains. Every CDR3 protein is listed once, alongside the most common genes and DNA of its rows. V and J calls and clone size were set by TCRdb, not the authors. Here the sample has about 720,000 distinct CDR3 sequences; about 20% occur a single time. The biggest ten clones account for 20% to 25% of the sample.

The clonotype originates from a man between 65 and 79 years old in good health. Source material: blood. The chain is encoded by TRBV12-3 or TRBV12-4 joined to TRBJ2-7; a tentative D match to TRBD2 spans 6 bases. CDR3 loop: CASSRSVGGKEQYF. In nucleotide form, the sequence is TGTGCCAGCAGTCGCTCGGTGGGGGGTAAAGAGCAGTACTTC.